This T cell receptor (beta chain) was found in a study of control samples from healthy donors and cancer patients (dated by TCRdb to about 2020). The method behind the library was the immunoSEQ multiplex PCR assay. TCRdb obtained this table from immuneACCESS and retained in-frame rearrangements with V and J assigned. These tables miss some clones; where compared with another copy, unresolved V genes account for less than half of the shortfall, and the remainder is unexplained. For this sample there are roughly 130,000 clones; roughly 90% appear just once. The ten top clones hold around 3% of the sample. A word on this clone: Its antigen specificity is not known. Base quality data are lacking; no much larger clone is found one base away.

Specimen: blood. The clonotype originates from a man aged 50-59 years in good health.

CDR3 region: CASSPLTLGNTEAFF. The DNA is TGTGCCAGTAGTCCGTTGACATTGGGGAACACTGAAGCTTTCTTT. Recombination linked TRBV19 to TRBJ1-1, with the D gene uncertain. The germline V gene (reference sequence) gives CDR1 as LNHDA and CDR2 as SQIVND. There are 15 amino acids in the CDR3, from cysteine to phenylalanine inclusive. The sequence is cut down to CDR3 DNA, 45 bases in frame from base 1. Relative to germline, V is 5 bases shorter and J is 1 base shorter, with 14 bases between their ends.